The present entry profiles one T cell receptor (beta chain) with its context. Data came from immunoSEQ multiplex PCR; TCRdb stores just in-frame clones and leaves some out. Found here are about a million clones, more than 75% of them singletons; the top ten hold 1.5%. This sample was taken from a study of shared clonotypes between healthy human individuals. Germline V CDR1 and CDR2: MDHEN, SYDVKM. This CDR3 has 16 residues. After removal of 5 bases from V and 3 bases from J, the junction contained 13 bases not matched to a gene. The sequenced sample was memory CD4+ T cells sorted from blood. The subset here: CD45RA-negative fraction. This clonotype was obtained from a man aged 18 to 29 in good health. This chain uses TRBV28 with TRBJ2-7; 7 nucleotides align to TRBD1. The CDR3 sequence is CASSIKQGIGLYEQYF. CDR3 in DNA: TGTGCCAGCAGTATAAAACAGGGGATAGGGCTCTACGAGCAGTACTTC. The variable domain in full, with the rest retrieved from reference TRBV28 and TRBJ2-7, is DVKVTQSSRYLVKRTGEKVFLECVQDMDHENMFWYRQDPGLGLRLIYFSYDVKMKEKGDIPEGYSVSREKKERFSLILESASTNQTSMYLCASSIKQGIGLYEQYFGPGTRLTVT.